These 27 T cell receptor beta chains originate from one sample sequenced in a study of Ad26.COV2.S vaccination and SARS-CoV-2 variants. Clones were read by immunoSEQ multiplex PCR, and TCRdb kept only the in-frame ones, dropping some. Altogether 350,000 to 600,000 clones are present, 70% to 90% being singletons, with the ten largest covering about 1.7%. Treatment noted: roughly 18 received Ad26.COV2.S at low or high dose, single or two shots; several received placebo; per-sample allocation not given. Collection of samples fell on day 63 after the first vaccine or placebo injection. Sequenced here: peripheral blood, sampled in a trial of Ad26.COV2.S vaccine versus placebo. The receptors stem from a person between 18 and 65 years old who received the Ad26.COV2.S COVID-19 vaccine or a placebo.

The chain employs TRBV6-5 and TRBJ1-1, with a possible D match to TRBD1 (6 bases). V was cut by 6 bases and J by 4 bases, with 18 bases left in between. CDR1 and CDR2 from the germline V gene are MNHEY and SVGAGI. CDR3 length: 15 amino acids. The CDR3 DNA follows: TGTGCCAGCAGGGGCGAGGGAGAGGGGGGCACTGAAGCTTTCTTT. Residues: CASRGEGEGGTEAFF.

The rearrangement joins TRBV7-9 to TRBJ1-4; 8 bases align to TRBD1. The CDR3 runs 15 residues. Trimming cost V 5 bases and J 8 bases; bases outside gene matches: 10. CDR1 is SEHNR and CDR2 is FQNEAQ in the germline V gene (reference sequence). The CDR3 coding sequence is TGTGCCAGCAGCGTTTCGGACAGGGCGGCGGAAAAACTGTTTTTT. This encodes CASSVSDRAAEKLFF.

V usage is TRBV4-2 and J usage is TRBJ2-5, with TRBD2 identical over 12 bases. Germline CDR1 is LGHNA and CDR2 is YNFKEQ. V lost 4 bases, J lost 5 bases, and 11 bases stayed unmatched. CDR3 length: 17 residues. The CDR3, as DNA: TGTGCCAGCAGCCCCGACCTAGCGGGGGGGCGGGGGGAGACCCAGTACTTC. It specifies CASSPDLAGGRGETQYF.

In DNA form, the CDR3 reads TGCGCCAGCAGCTTGACGGGGGGCTCCTACAATGAGCAGTTCTTC. Amino acid sequence: CASSLTGGSYNEQFF. The chain employs TRBV5-1 and TRBJ2-1; TRBD2 agrees at 7 bases. Germline V gene lookup returns CDR1 SGHRS and CDR2 YFSETQ. This CDR3 has 15 amino acids. V shed 1 base and J 0 bases; nucleotides not matched to a gene: 1.

This chain joins TRBV6-5 and TRBJ2-3; D is unresolved. V gave up 4 bases and J gave up 1 base, with 15 bases separating them. There are 16 residues in the CDR3. Germline lookup yields CDR1 MNHEY and CDR2 SVGAGI. The CDR3, as DNA: TGTGCCAGCAGTTCCCGCCCCGAAGGAGGCACAGATACGCAGTATTTT. Protein product: CASSSRPEGGTDTQYF.

This clone was seen only a few times. This chain joins TRBV28 and TRBJ2-7; D is ambiguous. V lost 8 bases and J lost 7, with 6 bases in between. CDR1 is MDHEN and CDR2 is SYDVKM in the germline V gene. The CDR3 has 9 amino acids. The CDR3 protein is CASGWEQYF. CDR3 nucleotides: TGTGCCAGCGGTTGGGAGCAGTACTTC.

The V call is TRBV28, the J call TRBJ2-1; unclear D gene. The ends were cut back, 7 bases at V and 5 bases at J, with 3 bases in the middle. The CDR3 extends over 10 amino acids. Germline CDR1 and CDR2: MDHEN and SYDVKM. CDR3 in DNA: TGTGCCAGCAAGCACAATGAGCAGTTCTTC. It encodes CASKHNEQFF.

This clone was seen a single time. The chain is built from TRBV28 and TRBJ2-3, with 11 bases aligning to TRBD2. The CDR3 runs to 15 residues. The junction had 5 bases not matched to a gene; V was cut back by 4 bases and J by 5 bases. Germline V CDR1 and CDR2: MDHEN, SYDVKM. The CDR3 region is CASSWLAGGRDTQYF. The CDR3 bases are TGTGCCAGCAGTTGGTTAGCGGGAGGGCGAGATACGCAGTATTTT. Full variable domain (missing parts from reference TRBV28 and TRBJ2-3): DVKVTQSSRYLVKRTGEKVFLECVQDMDHENMFWYRQDPGLGLRLIYFSYDVKMKEKGDIPEGYSVSREKKERFSLILESASTNQTSMYLCASSWLAGGRDTQYFGPGTRLTVL.

The V call is TRBV11-2, the J call TRBJ2-2; D is unclear. There are 13 residues in the CDR3. CDR1 and CDR2 (germline): SGHAT, FQNNGV. V was pared by 4 bases and J by 5 bases, with 8 bases between. The chain's CDR3 is CASSSGPTGELFF. The CDR3 DNA sequence: TGTGCCAGCAGCTCAGGACCTACCGGGGAGCTGTTTTTT.

About this clone: One end of the junction is discordant with germline, which a read error may explain. The chain employs TRBV7-9 and TRBJ1-4; the D is unclear. The germline CDR1 and CDR2 sequences are SEHNR and FQNEAQ (reference sequence). The CDR3 consists of 15 residues. The CDR3 sequence: CANSWREEEDEKLFF. CDR3 DNA sequence: TGTGCCAACAGCTGGAGGGAGGAGGAGGATGAAAAACTGTTTTTT.

The rearrangement joins TRBV30 to TRBJ1-6, with TRBD1 as a possible D gene (5 bases). This CDR3 comprises 13 residues. Germline V gene sequence: CDR1 GTSNPN, CDR2 SVGIG (reference sequence). V was cut by 4 bases and J by 9 bases, with 13 bases left in between. The CDR3 coding sequence is TGTGCCTGGATATCTGGGGGTGGTTCACCCCTCCACTTT. Its translation is CAWISGGGSPLHF.

The chain uses TRBV23-1 and TRBJ2-5; 7 bases fit TRBD2. TRBV23-1 belongs to the ORF category, with a function that is uncertain. The V segment lost 4 bases and the J segment 4 bases; nucleotides outside the gene matches: 6. This CDR3 is built from 14 residues. The CDR3 DNA sequence: TGCGCCAGCAGTCCGCGACTAGCAGGAGAGACCCAGTACTTC. It encodes CASSPRLAGETQYF.

The CDR3 spells CASSFQGRTDTQYF. Written as DNA, the CDR3 is TGCGCCAGCAGCTTTCAGGGGCGCACAGATACGCAGTATTTT. V gene TRBV5-1 combines with J gene TRBJ2-3; weak D call: TRBD1 (6 bases). The V gene lost 2 bases and the J gene lost 1 base, with 8 bases spanning the gap. This CDR3 contains 14 residues. The germline V gene has CDR1 SGHRS and CDR2 YFSETQ.

The genes are TRBV11-2 and TRBJ2-1, with D hard to call. V gave up 3 bases and J gave up 8 bases, with 11 bases separating them. This CDR3 contains 13 residues. Per germline, CDR1 SGHAT and CDR2 FQNNGV. The chain's CDR3 is CASSLRLIHEQFF. The CDR3 bases are TGTGCCAGCAGCTTGCGATTAATCCATGAGCAGTTCTTC.

The chain links TRBV19 to TRBJ1-4, with a weak D call TRBD1 (5 bases). The V end was cut by 5 bases, the J end by 1 base, with 11 bases between. This CDR3 has 15 amino acids. Germline V gene lookup returns CDR1 LNHDA and CDR2 SQIVND (reference sequence). The CDR3 bases are TGTGCCAGTAGTCTGCCGGGACTAACTAATGAAAAACTGTTTTTT. It specifies CASSLPGLTNEKLFF.

The chain's CDR3 is CASSYSVTGSYEQYF. CDR3 DNA: TGTGCCAGCAGTTACTCTGTGACAGGATCCTACGAGCAGTACTTC. The rearrangement joins TRBV6-5 to TRBJ2-7; a possible D gene is TRBD1 (6 bases). CDR1 and CDR2 from the germline V gene are MNHEY and SVGAGI. Trimming cost V 0 bases and J 1 base, with 10 bases left between them. The CDR3 totals 15 residues.

The chain employs TRBV2 and TRBJ1-2; the D is unclear. The germline CDR1 and CDR2 sequences are SNHLY and FYNNEI. The V gene lost 4 bases and the J gene lost 8 bases, with 8 bases spanning the gap. The CDR3 runs to 11 residues. CDR3 DNA: TGTGCCAGCAGTGCGAGATTCGGCTACACCTTC. Protein product: CASSARFGYTF.

The rearrangement links TRBV2 to TRBJ1-6; no definite D call. V lost 6 bases, J lost 9 bases, and 12 bases lay in between. This CDR3 region has 13 residues. CDR1 and CDR2 (germline): SNHLY, FYNNEI. As DNA, the CDR3 is TGTGCCAGCAGGGGCCCGGGGAGTTCACCCCTCCACTTT. This sequence encodes CASRGPGSSPLHF.

The V gene is TRBV20-1, the J gene TRBJ2-5; D call uncertain. CDR3 length equals 11 residues. Trimming cost V 7 bases and J 5 bases, with 11 bases left between them. Germline V gene data show CDR1 as DFQATT and CDR2 as SNEGSKA (reference sequence). The CDR3 region has the DNA TGCAGTGGATTTTATGTCGAGACCCAGTACTTC. Translated: CSGFYVETQYF.

CDR3 amino acids: CASSGGNYEQYF. CDR3 sequence (DNA): TGCGCCAGTTCGGGCGGGAACTACGAGCAGTACTTC. This sequence joins TRBV10-2 and TRBJ2-7, with a possible D match to TRBD2 (6 bases). V was trimmed by 9 bases and J by 3 bases, leaving 12 bases between them. The V gene's germline CDR1 is WSHSY and CDR2 SAAADI. This CDR3 is built from 12 residues.

The rearrangement joins TRBV19 to TRBJ1-5; D uncertain. V gave up 7 bases and J gave up 1 base, with 20 bases separating them. Germline CDR1 and CDR2: LNHDA and SQIVND (reference sequence). The length of the CDR3 is 17 residues. CDR3 in DNA: TGTGCCAGTACCAATCTTCCGAGCTTTGGGAGCAATCAGCCCCAGCATTTT. Encoded protein: CASTNLPSFGSNQPQHF.

The rearrangement links TRBV14 to TRBJ2-2; D remains ambiguous. Deletions cut 4 bases from V and 5 bases from J, with 8 bases between. This CDR3 spans 13 amino acids. Germline CDR1 SGHDN, CDR2 FVKESK. The CDR3 DNA reads TGTGCCAGCAGCCCCCTAAGAACCGGGGAGCTGTTTTTT. This translates into CASSPLRTGELFF.

The chain couples TRBV27 to TRBJ1-3; no clear D. Germline CDR1 and CDR2: MNHEY and SMNVEV (reference sequence). CDR3 size: 15 residues. V lost 3 bases and J 2 bases, leaving 11 bases between the germline ends. CDR3: CASSFNGSPGNTIYF. The CDR3 bases are TGTGCCAGCAGTTTTAATGGGTCGCCTGGAAACACCATATATTTT.

The chain employs TRBV5-1 and TRBJ1-1; D uncertain. Trimming shortened V by 1 base and J by 7 bases, and 14 bases separated the two germline ends. CDR1 and CDR2 from the germline V gene are SGHRS and YFSETQ. This CDR3 comprises 14 residues. In DNA, the CDR3 is TGCGCCAGCAGCTTGACGGGGTTTTTAGATGAAGCTTTCTTT. Translating it yields CASSLTGFLDEAFF.

As to this clone: Relative to the germline gene, one junction end is altered; a read error may explain this. The J gene is TRBJ1-6, the V gene TRBV19; D remains ambiguous. The CDR3 is 15 residues long. Germline V gives CDR1 LNHDA, CDR2 SQIVND (reference sequence). CDR3 sequence: CASRIATGQKAPLHF. The CDR3 region has the DNA TGTGCCAGTAGAATAGCAACGGGCCAAAAGGCACCCCTCCACTTT.

The V and J genes are TRBV9 and TRBJ2-2; no reliable D call. V shed 0 bases and J shed 6 bases, with 12 bases lying between them. This CDR3 contains 15 residues. CDR1 and CDR2 (germline): SGDLS, YYNGEE. In nucleotides, the CDR3 is TGTGCCAGCAGCGTAGTATCCAGCCCCTCCGGGGAGCTGTTTTTT. It specifies CASSVVSSPSGELFF.

The gene calls are TRBV28 and TRBJ2-7; TRBD2 matches at 7 bases. The CDR3 is 14 residues long. Germline CDR1 and CDR2: MDHEN and SYDVKM. After removal of 2 bases from V and 12 bases from J, the junction contained 13 bases not matched to a gene. The CDR3 nucleotides are TGTGCCAGCAGTTTACGGCGGGAGTCAGGGCTCGGGTACTTC. It translates to CASSLRRESGLGYF. The full variable domain, with the rest looked up from reference TRBV28 and TRBJ2-7, is DVKVTQSSRYLVKRTGEKVFLECVQDMDHENMFWYRQDPGLGLRLIYFSYDVKMKEKGDIPEGYSVSREKKERFSLILESASTNQTSMYLCASSLRRESGLGYFGPGTRLTVT.